Given below is one TCR beta chain in context. Its antigen is unidentified. A multiplex PCR was run with 60 Vbeta primers and 13 Jbeta primers. Original data processing: In a later analysis, the count reached 80 million or so unique TCR beta chains, with about 11 million shared. Sequenced by immunoSEQ multiplex PCR; TCRdb stores in-frame clones only, minus some. V and J calls and clone size follow that table, whereas D and trimming were derived from the DNA. Here the sample spans more than 60,000 clones, nearly 80% being singletons. This entry is derived from a study of cytomegalovirus exposure and HLA in healthy donors. Broader study findings: In a later analysis, specific HLA alleles were associated with 15,000 to 20,000 TCR beta sequences at a 0.05 false discovery rate. In a later analysis, most CMV-associated TCR beta chains appeared HLA-restricted. Association of a missense DCLRE1C variant with TCR beta V- and J-gene trimming was reported in a later analysis.

CDR1 is SGHVS, CDR2 FNYEAQ, per germline. This CDR3 is built from 13 residues. V gave up 1 base and J gave up 8 bases, with 11 bases separating them. The chain joins TRBV7-6 to TRBJ1-2; D call uncertain. This clonotype was sampled from a woman in her forties in good health and CMV-seropositive. The sample was PBMCs. The DNA of the CDR3 is TGTGCCAGCAGCTTAGTCCCGAGCGAGGGCTACACCTTC. Its translation: CASSLVPSEGYTF.